This record covers a single T cell receptor (beta chain). This clonotype was picked up many times. Its antigen target is currently unknown. The record has no base qualities; no much larger clone is one base away. The CDR3 runs 13 amino acids, cysteine and phenylalanine included. Kept here is only the CDR3 DNA, which spans 39 bases and is read in frame from base 1. V is reduced by 6 bases and J by 6 bases, leaving a spacing of 11 bases between them. Preparation of the library involved RACE. TCRdb lists the instrument as NextSeq 500. During library preparation, unique molecular identifiers were attached to individual cDNA molecules so that TCRs could be counted in a quantitative, reproducible way. For every blood RNA sample, sequencing covered both the TCR alpha and TCR beta chains. The paper's data handling went like this. Samples had a median of roughly 98,000 TCRs, with a range from roughly 23,224 to 750,000. The Decombinator software suite was used to annotate V, J and CDR3 in the TCR reads. To make PS versus PT1 abundance plots, every sample was subsampled to the same number of TCRs (28,000). Expanded TCRs were defined as absent before sensitization and observed at least eight times at the 2-week time point. Using fastp at Q25 and MiXCR, TCRdb reprocessed the public reads and kept productive beta chains. Each CDR3 protein gets just one entry, which takes the most common genes and DNA from the rows behind it. What appears here as the V and J calls and clone size reflects TCRdb's work, not the paper's. This sample lists 350,000 to 450,000 distinct CDR3 sequences; 5% to 6.5% were detected once. In total, the top ten clones hold 2.5% to 3% of the sample.

The sample belongs to a study of human T cells and chemical hapten exposure (dated by TCRdb to the early 2020s). The study in broad terms: For sensitization, 2% DPC in acetone was applied to a roughly 2 cm by roughly 2 cm area of upper inner arm skin. Throughout the study period of roughly five months, patients also received therapeutic DPC doses to the scalp every week. Patch testing was done on the upper back using Finn chambers containing 0.01% DPC, and results were scored after 6 days according to International Contact Dermatitis Research Group standards. The patient cohort, mostly female, included alopecia areata with under or over 50% scalp involvement, alopecia totalis and alopecia universalis. Libraries were combined into a pool for sequencing, and differences in TCR yield between samples came mainly from small differences in library volumes within the pool. In alopecia patients, the study followed how the peripheral blood TCR repertoire changed in vivo over primary and secondary sensitization to diphenylcyclopropenone (DPC), a hapten. Patient blood was sampled pre-sensitization (week 0) and at 2, 6 and about 24 weeks after DPC sensitization. Under 30 alopecia patients gave blood for TCR sequencing at one to four time points (pre-sensitization, 2, 6 and 24 weeks).

The sample's time point, from its label and the paper: pre-sensitization, week 0. Interpreted using the paper, the treatment or condition label stands for: therapeutic diphenylcyclopropenone sensitization with weekly scalp DPC. Blood at each patch-test visit was drawn before the patch test was applied. Patients were eligible if aged 18 to 70, diagnosed with alopecia and judged suitable for DPC therapy, and pregnant patients were excluded. Unfractionated whole blood was collected in Tempus Blood RNA tubes, and total RNA was extracted from that blood. The study at large found these results: The number of TCRs above 1 in 1000 frequency did not change with DPC sensitization; there was no evidence of global repertoire structure alterations. Because all patients had alopecia, a presumed autoimmune disease, the immune response of the patients might differ from that of healthy individuals. Repeated subsampling changed both the strength of the expansion versus patch-test correlation and the threshold at which the correlation became significant. A positive correlation was found between the number of PT1 expanded TCRs and patch test score, with significance reached at thresholds 8, 16 and 32 but not 4. Expanded TCRs formed significantly more large CDR3 similarity clusters than pre-sensitization or healthy control sets, consistent with antigen-driven responses.

The sequence came from a woman in her 50s with alopecia areata. Some clones in this sample may be carry-over from other donors' samples. Here the chain combines TRBV12-3 or TRBV12-4 and TRBJ2-2; the D gene lacks a confident call. The sample in question was whole blood, obtained in connection with sensitization to the hapten diphenylcyclopropenone (DPC). The nucleotide sequence is given as TGTGCCAGCAGGGAAGATAGGTCCGGGGAGCTGTTTTTT. Its amino acids are CASREDRSGELFF.